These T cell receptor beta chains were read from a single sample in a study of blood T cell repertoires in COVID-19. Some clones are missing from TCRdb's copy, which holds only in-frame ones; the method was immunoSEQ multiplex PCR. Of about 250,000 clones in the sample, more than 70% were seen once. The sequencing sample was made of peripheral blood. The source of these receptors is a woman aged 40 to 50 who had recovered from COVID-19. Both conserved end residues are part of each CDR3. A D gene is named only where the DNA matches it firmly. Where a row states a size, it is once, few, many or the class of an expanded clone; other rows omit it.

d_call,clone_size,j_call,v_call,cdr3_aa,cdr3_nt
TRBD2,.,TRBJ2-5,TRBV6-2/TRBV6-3,CASSRFGLAGEGTQYF,TGTGCCAGCAGCCGATTCGGACTAGCGGGAGAAGGCACCCAGTACTTC
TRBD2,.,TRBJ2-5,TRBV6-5,CASSYATSGSETQYF,TGTGCCAGCAGTTACGCCACTAGCGGGAGTGAGACCCAGTACTTC
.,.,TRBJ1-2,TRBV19,CASSSSGGNYGYTF,TGTGCCAGTAGTTCCTCGGGGGGCAACTATGGCTACACCTTC
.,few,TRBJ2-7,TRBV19,CASSIDGGSYEQYF,TGTGCCAGTAGTATAGATGGGGGGTCCTACGAGCAGTACTTC
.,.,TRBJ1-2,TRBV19,CASSRSANDYGYTF,TGTGCCAGCTCCAGGTCGGCTAATGACTATGGCTACACCTTC
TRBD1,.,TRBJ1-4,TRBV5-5,CASSLRTGANEKLFF,TGTGCCAGCAGCCTCAGGACAGGGGCGAATGAAAAACTGTTTTTT
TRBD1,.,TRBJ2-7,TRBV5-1,CASSWGRDRVTEQYF,TGCGCCAGCAGCTGGGGCCGGGACAGGGTCACCGAGCAGTACTTC
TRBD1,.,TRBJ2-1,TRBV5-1,CASSLARGPLYNEQFF,TGCGCCAGCAGCTTGGCCAGGGGGCCCCTATACAATGAGCAGTTCTTC
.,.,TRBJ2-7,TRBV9,CASSVAGKTYEQYF,TGTGCCAGCAGCGTAGCAGGGAAGACCTACGAGCAGTACTTC
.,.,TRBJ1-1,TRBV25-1,CATRRWENTEAFF,TGTGCCACCCGGAGGTGGGAGAACACTGAAGCTTTCTTT
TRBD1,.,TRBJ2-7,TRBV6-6,CASSHGQGAREQYF,TGTGCCAGCAGCCACGGACAGGGGGCGAGGGAGCAGTACTTC
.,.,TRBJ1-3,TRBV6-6,CASIDTNAPGKAYF,TGTGCCAGCATCGACACGAACGCACCAGGGAAAGCATATTTT
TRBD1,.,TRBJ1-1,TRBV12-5,CASGLWAGGFSEAFF,TGTGCTAGTGGTTTATGGGCAGGGGGTTTCTCTGAAGCTTTCTTT
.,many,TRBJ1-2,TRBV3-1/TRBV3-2,CASSQYMAGVGYTF,TGTGCCAGCAGCCAATATATGGCAGGGGTGGGCTACACCTTC
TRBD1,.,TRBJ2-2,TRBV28,CASRAGTGGSGGELFF,TGTGCCAGCAGAGCCGGGACAGGGGGCTCTGGCGGGGAGCTGTTTTTT
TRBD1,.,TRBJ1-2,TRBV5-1,CASSLGDSQYGYTF,TGCGCCAGCAGCTTGGGGGACAGCCAATATGGCTACACCTTC
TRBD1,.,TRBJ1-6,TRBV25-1,CASSGDSTGSHRALHF,TGTGCCAGCAGTGGGGACAGTACGGGGAGTCATAGGGCCCTCCACTTT